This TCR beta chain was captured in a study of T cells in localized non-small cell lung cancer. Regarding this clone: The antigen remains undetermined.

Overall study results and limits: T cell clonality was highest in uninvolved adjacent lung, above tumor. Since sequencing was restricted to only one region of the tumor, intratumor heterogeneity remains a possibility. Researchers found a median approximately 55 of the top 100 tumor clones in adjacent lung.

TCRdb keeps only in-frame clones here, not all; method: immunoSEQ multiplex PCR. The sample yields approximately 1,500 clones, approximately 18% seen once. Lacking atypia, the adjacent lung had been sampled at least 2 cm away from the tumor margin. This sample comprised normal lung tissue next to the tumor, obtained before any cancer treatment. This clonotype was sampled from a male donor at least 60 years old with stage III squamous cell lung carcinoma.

The CDR3 DNA follows: TGTGCCAGTAGTGTCTCTGAAAAACTGTTTTTT. It is translated as CASSVSEKLFF. This sequence joins TRBV19 and TRBJ1-4; unclear D gene. CDR1 is LNHDA, CDR2 SQIVND, per germline (reference sequence). Trimming stripped 5 bases from V and 7 bases from J, with 5 bases between. The CDR3 is 11 residues long.